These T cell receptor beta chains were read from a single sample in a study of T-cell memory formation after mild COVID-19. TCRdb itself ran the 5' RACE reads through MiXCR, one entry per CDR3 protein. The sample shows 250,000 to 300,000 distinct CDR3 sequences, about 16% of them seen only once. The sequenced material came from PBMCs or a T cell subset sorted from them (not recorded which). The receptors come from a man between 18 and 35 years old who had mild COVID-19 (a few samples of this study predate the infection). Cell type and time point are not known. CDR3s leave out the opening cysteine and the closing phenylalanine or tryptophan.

CDR3: ASSLQHGGGRGELF
V: TRBV7-6

CDR3: SARDSRGDEKLF
V: TRBV20-1

CDR3: SVERYNEQF
V: TRBV29-1

CDR3: ATSVGTSDISPLH
V: TRBV15

CDR3: ASSLSGNRSPLH
V: TRBV7-6

CDR3: ASGGDGASYGYT
V: TRBV5-1

CDR3: SVAGTPNTEAF
V: TRBV29-1

CDR3: ASSEEGGSSYNEQF
V: TRBV2

CDR3: ASSQTNSLNQPQH
V: TRBV3-1

CDR3: ASSLFGQGNTEAF
V: TRBV7-9

CDR3: ASSQDQGSSYEQY
V: TRBV4-2

CDR3: ASRGHSPNTGELF
V: TRBV6-2/TRBV6-3

CDR3: ASSLETGIGRDTQY
V: TRBV7-6

CDR3: SASRPGRVSNYGYT
V: TRBV20-1

CDR3: ASSRTSGGLGELF
V: TRBV3-1

CDR3: ASSTSGRDNSPLH
V: TRBV9

CDR3: ASSPRTGDTEAF
V: TRBV7-2

CDR3: ASSHTLLSNQPQH
V: TRBV4-1

CDR3: ASYEGTDTQY
V: TRBV5-1

CDR3: ASSFLGVGDTEAF
V: TRBV12-3/TRBV12-4